The clone carrying this T cell receptor beta chain was seen a single time. Its specificity is unknown. Here immunoSEQ multiplex PCR was the method, and the copy in TCRdb shows in-frame clones only, minus some. In the table there are under 20,000 clones, 70% to 90% of which are singletons. This specimen belongs to a study of somatic mutations in cytotoxic T cells in rheumatoid arthritis. Findings of the study overall: Greater age accompanied higher CD8+ clonality in rheumatoid arthritis patients, a pattern that was absent in healthy controls. Researchers did not know the antigen targets of the expanded CD8+ clones.

Isolation of CD4+ and CD8+ cells used positive magnetic bead selection, with purity checked by flow cytometry. The V end lost 3 bases, the J end lost 8 bases, and 9 bases lay between the germline ends. This CDR3 contains 12 residues. Germline assignment: CDR1 SGDLS and CDR2 YYNGEE. The TCR was taken from a man aged 40-50 years in good health. The chain is built from TRBV9 and TRBJ2-1, with D hard to call. Sequenced sample: CD8+ T cells sorted from blood. In DNA form, the CDR3 reads TGTGCCAGCAGCGGAGGAACGCATGAGCAGTTCTTC. It is translated as CASSGGTHEQFF.